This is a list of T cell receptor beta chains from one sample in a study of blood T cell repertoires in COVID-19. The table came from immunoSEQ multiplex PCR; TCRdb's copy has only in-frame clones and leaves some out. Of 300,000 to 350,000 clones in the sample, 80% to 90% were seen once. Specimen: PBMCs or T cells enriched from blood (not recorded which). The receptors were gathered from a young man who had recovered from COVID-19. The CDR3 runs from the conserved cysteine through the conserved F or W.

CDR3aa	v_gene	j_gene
CASSLERGTEAFF	TRBV7-2	TRBJ1-1
CASSLGYRRASSGNTIYF	TRBV7-9	TRBJ1-3
CASTNRQGLSQPQHF	TRBV19	TRBJ1-5
CASSHNEKLFF	TRBV5-5	TRBJ1-4
CASSPPSYQETQYF	TRBV18	TRBJ2-5
CASSHGTGGSSYEQYF	TRBV27	TRBJ2-7
CASSPGTEASYNEQFF	TRBV5-5	TRBJ2-1
CASRLSLGNTIYF	TRBV6-5	TRBJ1-3
CATSDPSTGSTDTQYF	TRBV24-1	TRBJ2-3
CASSVLGSTDTQYF	TRBV9	TRBJ2-3
CASTGQASSGNTIYF	TRBV14	TRBJ1-3
CSGTIGTEAFF	TRBV29-1	TRBJ1-1
CASRGLPYGYTF	TRBV6-5	TRBJ1-2
CATSDSKGRESYNEQFF	TRBV24-1	TRBJ2-1
CASSYSNRGQSYEQYF	TRBV6-2/TRBV6-3	TRBJ2-7
CASSLGSVNTEAFF	TRBV11-2	TRBJ1-1
CASTRGVGNQPQHF	TRBV5-6	TRBJ1-5
CASSARFEQYF	TRBV6-6	TRBJ2-7
CAISEHSENQPQHF	TRBV10-3	TRBJ1-5
CASSLGGQNTEAFF	TRBV11-3	TRBJ1-1
CATSRDIVGGGELFF	TRBV15	TRBJ2-2
CASSQVGTQETQYF	TRBV4-2	TRBJ2-5
CASSESGVFGTEAFF	TRBV10-1	TRBJ1-1
CASSRNMDGYTF	TRBV14	TRBJ1-2
CASSSGLAGEETQYF	TRBV5-8	TRBJ2-5
CASSLINEQYF	TRBV6-5	TRBJ2-7
CASSLPTLPGQGANGNEQFF	TRBV27	TRBJ2-1
CASSRLDSQAFF	TRBV19	TRBJ1-1
CASSIIGAETEAFF	TRBV19	TRBJ1-1
CASSDRVGLWGETQYF	TRBV28	TRBJ2-5
CASSQGGPMNTEAFF	TRBV3-1/TRBV3-2	TRBJ1-1
CASSQDPSGGAHEQFF	TRBV4-2	TRBJ2-1
CASSLPSWEQFF	TRBV5-1	TRBJ2-1
CASSLGGQEGYTF	TRBV12-3/TRBV12-4	TRBJ1-2
CASSGVGGGSDTQYF	TRBV7-3	TRBJ2-3
CASSLRTYTGELFF	TRBV7-8	TRBJ2-2
CASMSDPTWELFF	TRBV27	TRBJ2-2
CAISESSRGSEQFF	TRBV10-3	TRBJ2-1
CASGLTGRNTEAFF	TRBV12-5	TRBJ1-1
CASSPGNTDTQYF	TRBV19	TRBJ2-3
CATRGGDLQETQYF	TRBV10-3	TRBJ2-5
CAISKRGGRNTEAFF	TRBV10-3	TRBJ1-1
CATSTGRMNTEAFF	TRBV10-3	TRBJ1-1
CASSERSQVGTGDADTQYF	TRBV2	TRBJ2-3
CASRGQGFTYEQYF	TRBV7-9	TRBJ2-7
CASSRGQGNNEQFF	TRBV4-2	TRBJ2-1
CASSSGTGGYEQYF	TRBV11-2	TRBJ2-7
CASSIPGGTNYGYTF	TRBV19	TRBJ1-2
CATSSEQGARAFF	TRBV15	TRBJ1-1
CASSFSGGYEQYF	TRBV19	TRBJ2-7
CASSLATDTQETQYF	TRBV5-1	TRBJ2-5
CASSQNKDSPLHF	TRBV3-1/TRBV3-2	TRBJ1-6
CASRPRATEAFF	TRBV12-3/TRBV12-4	TRBJ1-1